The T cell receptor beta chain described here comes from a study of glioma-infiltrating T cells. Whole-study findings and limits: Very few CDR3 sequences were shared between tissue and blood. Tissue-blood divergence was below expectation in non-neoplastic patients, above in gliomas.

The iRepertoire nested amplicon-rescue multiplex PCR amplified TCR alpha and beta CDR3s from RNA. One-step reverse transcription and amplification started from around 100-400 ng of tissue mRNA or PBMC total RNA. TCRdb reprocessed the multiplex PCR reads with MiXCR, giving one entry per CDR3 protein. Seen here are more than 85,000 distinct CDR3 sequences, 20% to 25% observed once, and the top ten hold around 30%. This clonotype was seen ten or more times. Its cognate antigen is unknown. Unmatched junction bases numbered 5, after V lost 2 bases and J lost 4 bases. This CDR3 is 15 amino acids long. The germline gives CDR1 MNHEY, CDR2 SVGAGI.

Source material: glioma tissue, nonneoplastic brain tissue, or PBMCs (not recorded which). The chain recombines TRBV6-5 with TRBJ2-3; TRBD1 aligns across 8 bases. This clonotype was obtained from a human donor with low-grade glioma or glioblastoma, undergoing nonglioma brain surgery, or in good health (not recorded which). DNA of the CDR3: TGTGCCAGCAGTTACGTCGCAGGGGGCTCAGATACGCAGTATTTT. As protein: CASSYVAGGSDTQYF.